These T cell receptor beta chains were read from a single sample in a study of response to subunit inactivated influenza vaccine. MiXCR was run by TCRdb on the RT-PCR reads, yielding one entry per CDR3 protein. Of hundreds of thousands of distinct CDR3 sequences listed, about 14% were seen once; the top ten hold around 6.5%. The sequences come from PBMCs from blood, collected around 14 days before vaccination. All receptors come from a man aged 45-65 years who received an inactivated influenza vaccine. Both conserved end residues are part of each CDR3. The D gene is left open where the match is weak. Some rows mark clone size as missing; the rest say once, few, many or name a class of expanded clone.

size	D	J	V	CDR3	DNA
few	NA	TRBJ2-3	TRBV10-3	CAISSRPHDTQYF	TGTGCCATCAGCTCGCGCCCTCACGATACGCAGTATTTT
many	TRBD1	TRBJ1-2	TRBV28	CASNLPGGGYGYTF	TGTGCCAGCAACCTACCAGGGGGCGGCTATGGCTACACCTTC
NA	NA	TRBJ2-6	TRBV25-1	CASSNRTHRGGGANVLTF	TGTGCCAGCAGTAATAGAACTCACAGGGGAGGCGGGGCCAACGTCCTGACTTTC
NA	NA	TRBJ2-5	TRBV20-1	CSARGTREETQYF	TGCAGTGCTAGAGGGACTCGCGAAGAGACCCAGTACTTC
few	NA	TRBJ2-4	TRBV18	CASSLTGPIAKNIQYF	TGTGCCAGCTCGCTTACAGGACCTATAGCCAAAAACATTCAGTACTTC
NA	NA	TRBJ2-3	TRBV5-1	CASSLALLVSLSPDTQFF	TGCGCCAGCAGCTTGGCCCTCCTAGTGTCCTTGAGTCCAGATACGCAGTTTTTT
many	TRBD2	TRBJ2-1	TRBV12-3/TRBV12-4	CASTLRLAGVNEQFF	TGTGCCAGCACCTTAAGGCTAGCGGGGGTCAATGAGCAGTTCTTC
few	TRBD2	TRBJ2-5	TRBV7-2	CASSLVGRAKETQYF	TGTGCCAGCAGCTTAGTCGGGAGGGCCAAAGAGACCCAGTACTTC
many	TRBD2	TRBJ2-1	TRBV18	CASSPSGTTYNEQFF	TGTGCCAGCTCACCTTCCGGGACTACGTACAATGAGCAGTTCTTC
NA	NA	TRBJ2-1	TRBV9	CASSVATGGGLYNEQFF	TGTGCCAGCAGCGTAGCTACTGGAGGGGGTCTCTACAATGAGCAGTTCTTC
NA	TRBD1	TRBJ2-5	TRBV5-1	CASSAGQGAIQETQYF	TGCGCCAGCAGCGCGGGACAGGGGGCGATCCAAGAGACCCAGTACTTC
few	NA	TRBJ2-1	TRBV4-3	CASSQERFGYSYNEQFF	TGCGCCAGCAGCCAAGAAAGGTTCGGTTACTCCTACAATGAGCAGTTCTTC
many	TRBD1	TRBJ1-5	TRBV12-3/TRBV12-4	CASSYQGGQPQHF	TGTGCCAGCAGTTATCAGGGGGGTCAGCCCCAGCATTTT
NA	NA	TRBJ2-5	TRBV6-2/TRBV6-3	CASSYGHRETQYF	TGTGCCAGCAGTTACGGACATAGAGAGACCCAGTACTTC
few	NA	TRBJ1-5	TRBV20-1	CSARDISENQPQHF	TGCAGTGCTAGAGATATCAGTGAAAATCAGCCCCAGCATTTT
few	NA	TRBJ1-5	TRBV12-3/TRBV12-4	CASSSLRGRHGRQPQHF	TGTGCCAGCAGTTCACTGCGGGGCCGCCACGGGCGGCAGCCCCAGCATTTT
NA	NA	TRBJ2-7	TRBV7-2	CASIPAAGTYEQYF	TGTGCCAGCATTCCTGCAGCTGGGACTTACGAGCAGTACTTC
NA	NA	TRBJ1-2	TRBV6-2/TRBV6-3	CASSYVGQLYGYTF	TGTGCCAGCAGTTACGTAGGACAGCTCTATGGCTACACCTTC
NA	NA	TRBJ2-1	TRBV20-1	CSARDLRTVSNEQFF	TGCAGTGCTAGAGATCTCAGAACTGTCAGCAATGAGCAGTTCTTC
few	NA	TRBJ2-3	TRBV27	CASSPPLWGGATDTQYF	TGTGCCAGCAGTCCCCCCCTTTGGGGGGGGGCAACAGATACGCAGTATTTT
NA	NA	TRBJ2-3	TRBV7-2	CASSPSRHSSTDTQYF	TGTGCCAGCAGCCCCAGTAGGCATAGTAGCACAGATACGCAGTATTTT
few	NA	TRBJ2-3	TRBV4-2	CASSQDGDSTDTQYF	TGTGCCAGCAGCCAAGATGGGGATAGCACAGATACGCAGTATTTT
few	NA	TRBJ1-5	TRBV3-1	CASSHTSSNQPQHF	TGTGCCAGCAGCCATACAAGTTCCAATCAGCCCCAGCATTTT
many	TRBD2	TRBJ2-5	TRBV12-3/TRBV12-4	CASSPETSGLRETQYF	TGTGCCAGCAGTCCCGAGACTAGCGGGCTAAGAGAGACCCAGTACTTC
NA	TRBD1	TRBJ2-3	TRBV7-2	CASSLALRDRYF	TGTGCCAGCAGCTTAGCGCTTAGGGACAGATATTTT
NA	TRBD1	TRBJ2-5	TRBV14	CASSLRPGQGQETQYF	TGTGCCAGCAGTCTCCGTCCGGGACAGGGCCAAGAGACCCAGTACTTC
NA	TRBD1	TRBJ2-1	TRBV7-8	CASSVRAGTGGSEQFF	TGTGCCAGCAGCGTCAGAGCCGGGACAGGGGGCAGTGAGCAGTTCTTC